This TCR beta chain was obtained from a study of radiation and T cells in renal cell carcinoma (dated by TCRdb to the early 2020s). Regarding the study in general: Samples came from a clinical trial, in which primary renal cell carcinomas received 15 Gy stereotactic body radiation therapy followed by nephrectomy 4 weeks later. A total of 4,016,671 unique CDR3 nucleotide sequences, encoding fewer than 3,000,000 unique CDR3 amino acid sequences, were found across all 50 or so samples. In total, fewer than 55 samples, comprising 26 tumors and about 27 peripheral blood samples, were subjected to TCR beta sequencing.

With respect to this clone: The antigen it recognizes is unknown. The record has no base qualities; no much larger clone is one base away. This sample includes further DNA sequences coding for the same CDR3.

The CDR3, cysteine through phenylalanine, is 15 amino acids long. Left in the record is the CDR3 DNA by itself, 45 bases read in frame from the first base. V trim: 3 bases; J trim: 1 base; unmatched bases: 4. Per the germline V gene, SGHTA is the CDR1 and FQGNSA is the CDR2. TCR beta libraries were generated from genomic DNA with the immunoSEQ kit, following the manufacturer's recommendations. To prepare the libraries, a first multiplex PCR with proprietary primers was run, followed by a second PCR that added unique barcodes, and a bead cleanup was done after each round. Each sample batch included a kit-provided positive control reaction and a negative control reaction. The final libraries underwent checking on an Agilent 4200 TapeStation D1000 ScreenTape, volumetric pooling, and quantification by qPCR. An Illumina NextSeq500 fitted with a MidOutput 150-cycle cartridge performed the sequencing, running 156 Read1 cycles and 15 Index1 cycles with the kit's custom primers. The pooled library was loaded at 0.95 to 1 pM with around 22% PhiX control spiked in. The study's own analysis went as follows. Vendor-processed data were analyzed in R, and a clonotype was defined as all T cells sharing the same CDR3 nucleotide sequence. In the clone abundance analyses, frequencies in each sample were normalized to that sample's 10,000 most abundant clones. Before analysis, public T cell clones were removed, and these numbered fewer than five per sample on average. An abundance difference of at least 32-fold between compartments was the criterion for calling clonotypes tumor-enriched or baseline blood-enriched. A beta-binomial differential abundance model was used to identify clonotypes that were expanded or contracted between blood time points. Similarity between tumor and blood repertoires was quantified using the Baroni-Urbani and Buser coefficient, and groups were compared with two-tailed Wilcoxon tests in R. As stored in TCRdb, this immuneACCESS dataset retains in-frame rearrangements with V and J assigned. A fraction of the clones does not appear; measured against another copy, unresolved V genes explain less than half of the discrepancy, and the remainder lacks a known reason. V, J and clone size were drawn from that table, and D and trimming were deduced from the DNA. Counted in this sample were about 130,000 clones; approximately 90% of them appeared once. Approximately 6% of the sample belongs to the ten largest clones.

Beyond this particular receptor, the publication reports: Blood repertoire dynamics were not followed beyond 4 weeks after treatment. No pretreatment tumor biopsies were available, so the baseline intratumoral presence of clonotypes could not be determined. The single-armed trial design could not address effects of radiation dose or scheduling on the TCR repertoire. In blood, the top tumor clonotypes increased from baseline to 2 weeks after radiation and then shrank by 4 weeks, which suggests a temporary expansion of tumor-resident clones.

The time point label here, explained by the study, means: blood 2 weeks post-SBRT. The sample's treatment or condition label, decoded: 15 Gy SBRT to primary tumor, nephrectomy 4 weeks later. To follow tumor-enriched clonotypes, peripheral blood was collected serially from radiation-treated patients at baseline and again at 2 weeks and 4 weeks after SBRT. Renal cell carcinoma with clear cell pathology was present in all patients. Genomic DNA for TCR sequencing was prepared using the QIAamp DNA Blood Mini Kit (Qiagen). Only samples passing all quality control checks were included in the analyses. The source was blood, collected from a patient whose treatment included radiotherapy and nephrectomy. The TCR comes from a woman aged 70 to 79 with renal cell carcinoma. Rearrangement joined TRBV7-2 to TRBJ2-5; TRBD1 aligns with 8 central bases. At the DNA level, the sequence is TGTGCCAGCAGCTTCCGACAGGGGTCCCAAGAGACCCAGTACTTC. This encodes CASSFRQGSQETQYF.